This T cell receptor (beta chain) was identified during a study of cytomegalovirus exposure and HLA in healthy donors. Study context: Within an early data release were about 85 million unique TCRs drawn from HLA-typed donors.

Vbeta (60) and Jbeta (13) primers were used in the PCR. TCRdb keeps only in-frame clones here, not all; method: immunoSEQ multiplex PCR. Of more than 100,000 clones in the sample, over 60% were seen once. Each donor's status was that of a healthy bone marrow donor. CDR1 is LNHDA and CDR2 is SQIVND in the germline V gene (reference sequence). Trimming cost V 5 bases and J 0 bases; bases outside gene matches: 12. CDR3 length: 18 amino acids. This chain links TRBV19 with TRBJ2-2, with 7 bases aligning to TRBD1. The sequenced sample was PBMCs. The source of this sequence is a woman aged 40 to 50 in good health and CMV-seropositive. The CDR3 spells CASSVGSGGNPNTGELFF. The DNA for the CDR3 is TGTGCCAGTAGTGTTGGCTCAGGGGGTAACCCGAACACCGGGGAGCTGTTTTTT.